A selection of T cell receptor beta chains follows, all from one sample in a study of blood T cell repertoires in COVID-19. Some clones are missing from TCRdb's copy, which holds only in-frame ones; the method was immunoSEQ multiplex PCR. Seen here are tens of thousands of clones, 80% to 90% observed once, and the top ten hold around 5%. The specimen sequenced was peripheral blood. Receptors were obtained from a woman aged 80 or over with active or convalescent COVID-19. CDR3s include the opening cysteine and the closing phenylalanine or tryptophan. A D gene is named only where the DNA matches it firmly. Size tells how often a clone was seen (once, few, many) or the class of an expanded clone, and some rows leave it out.

d_call	clone_size	v_call	j_call	cdr3_aa	cdr3_nt
TRBD2	-	TRBV7-3	TRBJ2-1	CASSSAGSGINEQFF	TGTGCCAGCAGCTCGGCTGGGAGCGGGATTAATGAGCAGTTCTTC
-	-	TRBV2	TRBJ1-6	CASRILTGEAPLHF	TGTGCCAGCAGGATTTTGACGGGTGAGGCACCCCTCCACTTT
TRBD1	once	TRBV5-6	TRBJ2-7	CASSAQPGGQGAMYEQYF	TGTGCCAGCAGTGCTCAACCTGGCGGACAGGGGGCGATGTACGAGCAGTACTTC
TRBD2	few	TRBV9	TRBJ2-3	CASSVGGLAGGDGQYF	TGTGCCAGCAGCGTAGGAGGACTAGCGGGAGGAGACGGGCAGTATTTT
TRBD1	-	TRBV7-9	TRBJ1-6	CASSLAVGQGFVDSPLHF	TGTGCCAGCAGCTTAGCGGTAGGACAGGGATTTGTCGATTCGCCCCTCCACTTT
TRBD1	few	TRBV12-3/TRBV12-4	TRBJ2-7	CASRQGASYEQYF	TGTGCCAGCAGACAGGGGGCCTCTTACGAGCAGTACTTC
TRBD2	-	TRBV6-5	TRBJ2-1	CASSPGLAGGQEQFF	TGTGCCAGCAGTCCTGGACTAGCGGGGGGGCAAGAGCAGTTCTTC
-	-	TRBV3-1/TRBV3-2	TRBJ1-1	CASSQVPFTEAFF	TGTGCCAGCAGCCAAGTCCCCTTCACTGAAGCTTTCTTT
-	-	TRBV24-1	TRBJ2-2	CATSAVGRNTGELFF	TGTGCCACCAGTGCTGTCGGGAGGAACACCGGGGAGCTGTTTTTT
TRBD1	-	TRBV6-5	TRBJ2-3	CASSYSNRGYTDTQYF	TGTGCCAGCAGTTACTCGAACAGGGGGTACACAGATACGCAGTATTTT
TRBD1	-	TRBV6-5	TRBJ2-2	CASRRGTENTGELFF	TGTGCCAGCAGGAGAGGGACAGAGAACACCGGGGAGCTGTTTTTT
TRBD2	-	TRBV19	TRBJ2-1	CASSRKRGGLSEQFF	TGTGCCAGTAGTAGGAAGCGGGGGGGCCTAAGTGAGCAGTTCTTC
-	once	TRBV7-6	TRBJ2-2	CASSLEPGAAVWTGELFF	TGTGCCAGCAGCTTAGAGCCAGGGGCCGCTGTATGGACCGGGGAGCTGTTTTTT
-	-	TRBV7-6	TRBJ1-1	CASGVREGTEAFF	TGTGCCAGCGGAGTCAGGGAGGGGACTGAAGCTTTCTTT
-	-	TRBV11-2	TRBJ2-1	CASSFQGREQFF	TGTGCCAGCAGCTTTCAGGGGCGTGAGCAGTTCTTC
TRBD1	-	TRBV27	TRBJ2-5	CASRPRQGQETQYF	TGTGCCAGCAGGCCTCGACAGGGGCAAGAGACCCAGTACTTC
-	-	TRBV3-1/TRBV3-2	TRBJ2-5	CASSPPRGGIGRSIGETQYF	TGTGCCAGCAGCCCCCCCCGGGGCGGGATTGGGCGGTCTATAGGGGAGACCCAGTACTTC
TRBD1	-	TRBV2	TRBJ1-5	CASSVGTGDRGNQPQHF	TGTGCCAGCAGTGTAGGGACAGGGGACCGGGGTAATCAGCCCCAGCATTTT
TRBD1	-	TRBV6-1	TRBJ1-2	CASSEALLTGPNSYGYTF	TGTGCCAGCAGTGAAGCGCTGTTGACAGGGCCTAACTCCTATGGCTACACCTTC
-	-	TRBV19	TRBJ2-4	CASSIKGNIQYF	TGTGCCAGTAGTATAAAGGGGAACATTCAGTACTTC
TRBD2	few	TRBV3-1/TRBV3-2	TRBJ2-7	CASSQEKRGPQLGEQYF	TGTGCCAGCAGCCAAGAAAAGCGGGGACCACAATTGGGCGAGCAGTACTTC
TRBD2	few	TRBV6-2/TRBV6-3	TRBJ2-7	CASSFLAGAYEQYF	TGTGCCAGCAGTTTCCTAGCGGGAGCCTACGAGCAGTACTTC
-	once	TRBV5-1	TRBJ2-7	CASSLEMPAAEQYF	TGCGCCAGCAGCTTGGAAATGCCAGCGGCCGAGCAGTACTTC
TRBD1	-	TRBV11-3	TRBJ1-3	CASSPGTGLNTIYF	TGTGCCAGCAGCCCGGGGACAGGACTAAACACCATATATTTT
-	-	TRBV19	TRBJ1-5	CASSSGRWGDSNQPQHF	TGTGCCAGTAGCTCCGGTCGCTGGGGGGATAGCAATCAGCCCCAGCATTTT
-	-	TRBV10-3	TRBJ1-1	CATIAKDGQNTEAFF	TGTGCCACCATCGCCAAAGACGGACAGAACACTGAAGCTTTCTTT
TRBD2	-	TRBV7-2	TRBJ2-2	CASSGSTSGIRGTGELFF	TGTGCCAGCAGCGGCTCAACTAGCGGGATCAGGGGGACCGGGGAGCTGTTTTTT
-	-	TRBV27	TRBJ2-3	CASSLAGLNTDTQYF	TGTGCCAGCAGTTTAGCGGGATTAAACACAGATACGCAGTATTTT
-	-	TRBV6-2/TRBV6-3	TRBJ2-1	CASSPLGLVVNEQFF	TGTGCCAGCAGTCCCCTAGGACTTGTCGTAAATGAGCAGTTCTTC
TRBD2	-	TRBV12-5	TRBJ2-1	CASGRSGGNNEQFF	TGTGCTAGTGGTCGTAGCGGGGGAAACAATGAGCAGTTCTTC
TRBD1	once	TRBV5-1	TRBJ2-1	CASSHGQAYNEQFF	TGCGCCAGCAGCCACGGACAGGCCTACAATGAGCAGTTCTTC
-	-	TRBV30	TRBJ2-7	CAWSVLRGWSVEQYF	TGTGCCTGGAGTGTACTAAGGGGATGGTCGGTCGAGCAGTACTTC
TRBD2	-	TRBV29-1	TRBJ2-3	CSVPLAGSTDTQYF	TGCAGCGTTCCACTAGCGGGCAGCACAGATACGCAGTATTTT
TRBD2	-	TRBV6-1	TRBJ2-1	CASSEVLAGVYNEQFF	TGTGCCAGCAGTGAAGTGCTAGCGGGAGTATACAATGAGCAGTTCTTC
-	few	TRBV25-1	TRBJ2-1	CASSESWGGAALDEQFF	TGTGCCAGCAGTGAATCCTGGGGGGGGGCGGCTTTGGATGAGCAGTTCTTC
-	-	TRBV2	TRBJ1-4	CASSTWRAGFATNEKLFF	TGTGCCAGCAGTACCTGGAGGGCAGGTTTCGCAACTAATGAAAAACTGTTTTTT
-	-	TRBV5-8	TRBJ1-4	CASSLRERITNEKLFF	TGTGCCAGCAGCTTGCGGGAACGGATAACTAATGAAAAACTGTTTTTT
-	-	TRBV19	TRBJ1-6	CASSLTGFSYNSPLHF	TGTGCCAGTAGTCTCACAGGGTTCTCCTATAATTCACCCCTCCACTTT
-	-	TRBV11-2	TRBJ1-3	CASTLTGKPGNTIYF	TGTGCCAGCACCTTAACAGGGAAACCTGGAAACACCATATATTTT
TRBD2	-	TRBV7-2	TRBJ2-3	CASSLGLAGGLDTQYF	TGTGCCAGCAGCCTTGGACTAGCGGGAGGGTTGGATACGCAGTATTTT
-	-	TRBV5-5	TRBJ2-5	CASSLGYGVETQYF	TGTGCCAGCAGCTTGGGCTACGGAGTGGAGACCCAGTACTTC
TRBD2	-	TRBV2	TRBJ2-4	CASRQPGRGAKNIQYF	TGTGCCAGCAGACAACCGGGGAGGGGAGCCAAAAACATTCAGTACTTC
-	-	TRBV11-3	TRBJ2-4	CASGSRGHAKNIQYF	TGTGCCAGCGGAAGTAGGGGACACGCCAAAAACATTCAGTACTTC
TRBD2	-	TRBV5-1	TRBJ2-5	CASSLEAGGWETQYF	TGCGCCAGCAGCTTGGAGGCGGGAGGGTGGGAGACCCAGTACTTC
TRBD1	once	TRBV5-1	TRBJ1-4	CASSFGTVNEKLFF	TGCGCCAGCAGCTTCGGGACAGTTAATGAAAAACTGTTTTTT
-	-	TRBV24-1	TRBJ2-6	CATGSSGANVLTF	TGTGCCACCGGGAGCTCTGGGGCCAACGTCCTGACTTTC
TRBD1	-	TRBV6-5	TRBJ2-3	CASRSSGTGGDTQYF	TGTGCCAGCAGGTCTTCCGGGACAGGGGGAGATACGCAGTATTTT